These 28 T cell receptor beta chains were all obtained from the same sample, sequenced in a study of cytomegalovirus exposure and HLA in healthy donors (dated by TCRdb to the late 2010s). Receptor libraries were prepared by the immunoSEQ multiplex PCR assay. A mixture of 60 forward primers for TCR Vbeta segments and 13 reverse primers for TCR Jbeta segments was used in the multiplex PCR. TCRdb limited this immuneACCESS table to in-frame rearrangements with V and J called. A share of clones is missing; checked studies link under half to unresolved V genes, and the rest is unexplained. Here the sample has 200,000 to 250,000 clones; approximately 90% occur a single time. Less than 1.2% of the sample lies in the top ten. The sequenced sample consisted of PBMCs. The origin of the receptors is a woman aged 18 to 35 in good health and CMV-seronegative.

This sequence joins TRBV18 and TRBJ1-2; no clear D. The CDR3 extends over 14 amino acids. V gave up 3 bases and J gave up 6 bases, with 14 bases separating them. Germline assignment: CDR1 KGHSH and CDR2 LQKENI. CDR3 in amino acids: CASSPSGSGDGYTF. DNA of the CDR3: TGTGCCAGCTCACCTTCCGGGAGCGGGGATGGCTACACCTTC.

This chain connects TRBV5-4 to TRBJ1-2, with 9 positions matching TRBD1. V trimming: 4 bases; J trimming: 1 base; junction bases outside the gene matches: 5. Germline CDR1 and CDR2: SGHNT and YYREEE (reference sequence). The CDR3 runs to 15 residues. This CDR3 is CASSQGQGFNYGYTF. The CDR3 nucleotides read TGTGCCAGCAGCCAGGGACAGGGCTTTAACTATGGCTACACCTTC.

This clone was seen a single time. The chain joins TRBV9 to TRBJ2-5, with 7 bases matching TRBD1. Trimming at V came to 3 bases and at J to 5 bases, leaving 10 bases not matched to a gene. The CDR3 extends over 15 amino acids. Germline CDR1 reads SGDLS; CDR2 reads YYNGEE. The CDR3: CASSALQGLPETQYF. For the CDR3, the DNA is TGTGCCAGCAGCGCCTTACAGGGGTTGCCGGAGACCCAGTACTTC.

The CDR3 nucleotides read TGTGCCAGCAGTTACGGGCGGGGGAATGAAAAACTGTTTTTT. Encoded protein: CASSYGRGNEKLFF. The chain carries TRBV6-5 and TRBJ1-4; tentative D call: TRBD1 (5 bases). This CDR3 comprises 14 residues. Germline lookup yields CDR1 MNHEY and CDR2 SVGAGI. V lost 2 bases, J lost 5 bases, and 9 bases lay in between.

The V call is TRBV5-1, the J call TRBJ1-2; the match to TRBD1 covers 7 bases. There are 15 residues in the CDR3. With V trimmed by 5 bases and J by 4 bases, 11 bases remained unmatched. Germline V lookup: CDR1 SGHRS, CDR2 YFSETQ. The CDR3 DNA reads TGCGCCAGCAGACCGACCGGGACAGATCTCTATGGCTACACCTTC. Its translation is CASRPTGTDLYGYTF.

V and J are TRBV5-6 and TRBJ1-2, with D possibly TRBD1 on 6 matching bases. Per the germline V gene, CDR1 is SGHDT and CDR2 is YYEEEE. The CDR3 has 14 residues. Trimming stripped 4 bases from V and 4 bases from J, with 14 bases between. The CDR3 region has the DNA TGTGCCAGCAGCACCGGGACAATAAGCTATGGCTACACCTTC. It codes for CASSTGTISYGYTF.

This clone was seen a handful of times. This rearrangement joins TRBV6-5 to TRBJ1-4; D gene unclear. Germline CDR1 and CDR2: MNHEY and SVGAGI. The CDR3 is 14 residues long. Trimming took 0 bases from V and 1 from J, leaving 3 bases between them. The CDR3 reads CASSYSGTNEKLFF. DNA for the CDR3: TGTGCCAGCAGTTACTCCGGAACTAATGAAAAACTGTTTTTT.

This clone appeared a single time. This rearrangement joins TRBV10-3 to TRBJ2-4, with D maybe TRBD1 (6 bases). Germline V gene lookup returns CDR1 ENHRY and CDR2 SYGVKD. There are 16 residues in the CDR3. Trimming removed 3 bases at V and 0 bases at J, with 12 bases between. CDR3: CAISEGQGLAKNIQYF. In DNA, the CDR3 is TGTGCCATCAGTGAAGGGCAGGGGCTAGCCAAAAACATTCAGTACTTC.

The chain carries TRBV18 and TRBJ1-5, with D perhaps TRBD1 (6 bases). The CDR3 spans 15 residues. Trimming took 1 base from V and 5 from J, leaving 12 bases between them. Looked up from germline, CDR1 is KGHSH and CDR2 is LQKENI. In DNA, the CDR3 is TGTGCCAGCTCACCACAGACAGGAAACGATCAGCCCCAGCATTTT. Translated: CASSPQTGNDQPQHF.

Only one count was recorded for this clone. The V gene is TRBV5-1, the J gene TRBJ2-1, with D possibly TRBD2 on 7 matching bases. V dropped 3 bases and J dropped 3 bases, with 16 bases sitting between them. Looked up from germline, CDR1 is SGHRS and CDR2 is YFSETQ. The CDR3 runs 16 residues. This CDR3 reads CASSWGASGVYNEQFF. CDR3 sequence (DNA): TGCGCCAGCAGCTGGGGGGCCAGCGGGGTCTACAATGAGCAGTTCTTC.

The chain combines TRBV11-2 with TRBJ1-3; D is undetermined. V lost 1 base, J lost 8 bases, and 6 bases lay in between. Germline V gene sequence: CDR1 SGHAT, CDR2 FQNNGV. This CDR3 region has 12 residues. The DNA for the CDR3 is TGTGCCAGCAGCTTAGTTGCAGACACCATATATTTT. It translates to CASSLVADTIYF. Based on the CDR3 plus reference TRBV11-2 and TRBJ1-3, the full variable domain is EAGVAQSPRYKIIEKRQSVAFWCNPISGHATLYWYQQILGQGPKLLIQFQNNGVVDDSQLPKDRFSAERLKGVDSTLKIQPAKLEDSAVYLCASSLVADTIYFGEGSWLTVV.

A note on this clone: The CDR3 carries no conserved terminal phenylalanine or tryptophan, so it likely arises from a read error. This chain connects TRBV11-2 to TRBJ2-7; possibly TRBD2 for D (6 bases). CDR1 and CDR2 from the germline V gene are SGHAT and FQNNGV. V was pared by 3 bases and J by 3 bases, with 15 bases between. The CDR3 is 15 residues long. The CDR3 loop is CASSFVADYGYEQYL. As DNA, the CDR3 is TGTGCCAGCAGCTTTGTAGCGGACTACGGCTACGAGCAGTACCTC.

This clone was counted only a few times. The chain couples TRBV27 to TRBJ2-3; D perhaps matches TRBD2 (6 bases). CDR3 size: 19 residues. V was trimmed by 4 bases and J by 1 base, leaving 24 bases between them. Germline lookup yields CDR1 MNHEY and CDR2 SMNVEV (reference sequence). The CDR3 spells CASSSPQRLETHGTDTQYF. As DNA, the CDR3 is TGTGCCAGCAGTTCGCCCCAGAGACTAGAGACGCACGGCACAGATACGCAGTATTTT.

This chain joins TRBV9 and TRBJ1-1; 7 bases agree with TRBD1. V shed 6 bases, J shed 3 bases, and the junction held 2 bases outside the gene matches. Per the germline V gene, CDR1 is SGDLS and CDR2 is YYNGEE. The CDR3 runs to 12 residues. CDR3 bases: TGTGCCAGCAACAGGGGAGACACTGAAGCTTTCTTT. It specifies CASNRGDTEAFF.

The chain carries TRBV5-6 and TRBJ2-4; 7 bases match TRBD1. This CDR3 has 14 residues. The germline V gene encodes CDR1 SGHDT and CDR2 YYEEEE. J gave up 11 bases and V 1 base, and 9 bases lay outside the gene matches. The CDR3 region has the DNA TGTGCCAGCAGCTTGAGCCGAACAGGGGCCGTTCAGTACTTC. This encodes CASSLSRTGAVQYF.

V is TRBV5-1 and J is TRBJ2-1; 10 bases are a match to TRBD2. The CDR3 has 16 residues. Germline lookup yields CDR1 SGHRS and CDR2 YFSETQ. Trimming removed 0 bases from V and 3 bases from J; junction bases left unmatched: 3. The CDR3 nucleotides are TGCGCCAGCAGCTTGGTTGTAGCGGGAGGCTACAATGAGCAGTTCTTC. Its protein is CASSLVVAGGYNEQFF.

The chain uses TRBV7-9 and TRBJ2-7; 11 bases agree with TRBD1. From germline, CDR1 is SEHNR and CDR2 FQNEAQ (reference sequence). V lost 5 bases, J lost 7 bases, and 13 bases stayed unmatched. The CDR3 length is 16 residues. The CDR3 loop reads CASSLNRGQGGLEQYF. The CDR3 DNA is TGTGCCAGCAGCCTTAACAGGGGACAGGGGGGCTTGGAGCAGTACTTC.

The chain has TRBV19 and TRBJ2-7, with no clear D. V was trimmed by 7 bases and J by 3 bases, leaving 7 bases between them. CDR1 LNHDA and CDR2 SQIVND come from the germline V gene (reference sequence). The CDR3 has 11 residues. DNA for the CDR3: TGTGCCAGTACATCAGGCTACGAGCAGTACTTC. Protein product: CASTSGYEQYF. The variable domain in full, completed from reference TRBV19 and TRBJ2-7, reads DGGITQSPKYLFRKEGQNVTLSCEQNLNHDAMYWYRQDPGQGLRLIYYSQIVNDFQKGDIAEGYSVSREKKESFPLTVTSAQKNPTAFYLCASTSGYEQYFGPGTRLTVT.

The chain joins TRBV25-1 to TRBJ2-1, with 9 nucleotides matching TRBD2. Germline CDR1 is MGHDK and CDR2 is SYGVNS. Trimming cost V 9 bases and J 4 bases; bases outside gene matches: 7. This CDR3 is 14 amino acids long. The CDR3 DNA follows: TGTGCCAGTAGCCTGGCGGGGGGGTACAATGAGCAGTTCTTC. It specifies CASSLAGGYNEQFF.

The chain recombines TRBV7-3 with TRBJ2-7; D might be TRBD1 (5 bases). The CDR3 has 14 amino acids. V was trimmed by 3 bases and J by 6 bases, leaving 15 bases between them. Per germline, CDR1 SGHTA and CDR2 FQGTGA. This CDR3 is CASSFDGQDGEQYF. The DNA of the CDR3 is TGTGCCAGCAGCTTTGATGGACAAGACGGCGAGCAGTACTTC.

The table lists this clone with a few counts. V gene TRBV29-1 combines with J gene TRBJ2-5; D is possibly TRBD1 (6 bases). The CDR3 runs 13 residues. With 6 bases removed from V and 5 bases from J, the gap between germline ends came to 16 bases. Germline V lookup: CDR1 SQVTM, CDR2 ANQGSEA. The CDR3 is CSVGQSPGETQYF. DNA for the CDR3: TGCAGCGTCGGACAGTCCCCGGGGGAGACCCAGTACTTC.

This chain links TRBV6-5 with TRBJ2-5; D gene uncertain. V was pared by 2 bases and J by 4 bases, with 11 bases between. The CDR3 has 14 amino acids. Germline CDR1 and CDR2: MNHEY and SVGAGI. CDR3 region: CASSYTIEVETQYF. The CDR3 region has the DNA TGTGCCAGCAGTTACACTATAGAGGTAGAGACCCAGTACTTC.

DNA of the CDR3: TGTGCCAGCAGTTTCCGGCTAGCGGGGGCCTCCTACAATGAGCAGTTCTTC. Residues: CASSFRLAGASYNEQFF. The chain has TRBV27 and TRBJ2-1; TRBD2 matches at 10 bases. After removal of 3 bases from V and 0 bases from J, the junction contained 5 bases not matched to a gene. CDR1 is MNHEY, CDR2 SMNVEV, per germline (reference sequence). This CDR3 is built from 17 residues.

This chain joins TRBV9 and TRBJ1-6, with D perhaps matching TRBD1 (6 bases). Trimming removed 6 bases at V and 7 bases at J, with 23 bases between. The length of the CDR3 is 17 residues. Germline V lookup: CDR1 SGDLS, CDR2 YYNGEE. CDR3 region: CASIRQVPKEWNSPLHF. The CDR3 nucleotides are TGTGCCAGCATTAGACAGGTGCCCAAAGAGTGGAATTCACCCCTCCACTTT.

This clone has only a few counts. V usage is TRBV5-1 and J usage is TRBJ2-7; 9 nucleotides agree with TRBD1. This CDR3 has 15 amino acids. J lost 4 bases, V lost 4 bases, and 9 bases had no gene match. CDR1 is SGHRS, CDR2 YFSETQ, per germline. Here the CDR3 reads CASSLKDRGQYEQYF. Here the CDR3 DNA reads TGCGCCAGCAGCCTAAAGGACAGGGGTCAGTACGAGCAGTACTTC.

The V gene is TRBV10-3, the J gene TRBJ1-1; a possible D gene is TRBD1 (6 bases). V lost 10 bases, J lost 0 bases, and 12 bases lay in between. CDR1 is ENHRY, CDR2 SYGVKD, per germline. The CDR3 is made up of 13 amino acids. The CDR3 DNA is TGTGCCACCACTGGGGGCATGAACACTGAAGCTTTCTTT. Its translation: CATTGGMNTEAFF.

The chain employs TRBV7-6 and TRBJ1-1; 10 positions agree with TRBD1. Per the germline V gene, CDR1 is SGHVS and CDR2 is FNYEAQ. The CDR3 loop spans 15 amino acids. The ends lost 1 base at V and 6 bases at J; junction bases unmatched: 5. CDR3 DNA: TGTGCCAGCAGCTTAGTAGGGACAGGGGATGCTGAAGCTTTCTTT. Amino acid sequence: CASSLVGTGDAEAFF.

V usage is TRBV2 and J usage is TRBJ2-1; D perhaps matches TRBD2 (5 bases). The CDR3 spans 15 residues. With 7 bases removed from V and 1 base from J, the gap between germline ends came to 14 bases. Germline-derived CDR1 and CDR2 are SNHLY and FYNNEI. CDR3 sequence: CASIEGVRSYNEQFF. CDR3 bases: TGTGCCAGCATTGAGGGAGTAAGGTCCTACAATGAGCAGTTCTTC.